This T cell receptor (beta chain) was sequenced during a study of early T cells in non-severe SARS-CoV-2 infection. From the 5' RACE reads, TCRdb called clonotypes with MiXCR, one entry per CDR3 protein. The table records about 55,000 distinct CDR3 sequences, over 7% of them present only once. A few counts support this clonotype. The germline gives CDR1 KGHSH, CDR2 LQKENI. The CDR3 sequence is 14 residues long. V lost 3 bases and J lost 4, with 13 bases in between. The chain recombines TRBV18 with TRBJ2-7, with D perhaps TRBD1 (6 bases). This TCR derives from an adult who was a healthcare worker with PCR-confirmed SARS-CoV-2 infection or an uninfected control (not recorded which). Sequencing was done on a sample of whole blood. CDR3 in amino acids: CASSPNSQGYEQYF. The CDR3 DNA reads TGTGCCAGCTCACCGAATTCACAGGGTTACGAGCAGTACTTC.